The 20 T cell receptor beta chains below were found in one sample sequenced in a study of T cell responses to AZD1222 COVID-19 vaccine. Produced via immunoSEQ multiplex PCR; TCRdb's table is partial and in-frame only. The sample includes about 56,000 clones, approximately 80% of them seen just once. Sequenced material: peripheral blood, taken 28 days after the second AZD1222 dose. These receptors came from an adult who received the AZD1222 COVID-19 vaccine.

This chain joins TRBV27 and TRBJ2-7, with a weak D call TRBD1 (7 bases). Between the trimmed V and J ends, which lost 2 bases and 4 bases, there was a span of 18 bases. Germline-derived CDR1 and CDR2 are MNHEY and SMNVEV (reference sequence). This CDR3 spans 16 amino acids. The CDR3 loop is CASSLLPRQGGYEQYF. The CDR3 DNA sequence: TGTGCCAGCAGTTTACTCCCGCGGCAGGGGGGATACGAGCAGTACTTC.

In its sample, this clone was seen once. The chain is built from TRBV28 and TRBJ1-2; 12 nucleotides agree with TRBD1. Per germline, CDR1 MDHEN and CDR2 SYDVKM. The CDR3 has 15 residues. V dropped 4 bases and J dropped 4; count of bases not matched to a gene: 4. The CDR3 nucleotides are TGTGCCAGCAGTTCGGGACAGGGGGCTCTCTATGGCTACACCTTC. Protein sequence: CASSSGQGALYGYTF.

This chain uses TRBV28 with TRBJ2-1, with 7 bases identical to TRBD1. CDR3 length equals 15 residues. CDR1 and CDR2 (germline): MDHEN, SYDVKM. The junction had 8 bases not matched to a gene; V was cut back by 3 bases and J by 6 bases. DNA for the CDR3: TGTGCCAGCAGTTTGCGACAGGGTGGAGGCAATGAGCAGTTCTTC. Residues: CASSLRQGGGNEQFF.

V and J are TRBV6-2 or TRBV6-3 and TRBJ1-2, with 7 bases lining up with TRBD1. From germline, CDR1 is MNHEY and CDR2 SVGEGT. The CDR3 is 14 amino acids. J lost 4 bases, V lost 5 bases, and 7 bases had no gene match. CDR3 residues: CASSTQGVAYGYTF. The DNA for the CDR3 is TGTGCCAGCAGTACTCAGGGGGTCGCCTATGGCTACACCTTC.

The chain is built from TRBV19 and TRBJ1-1; D is unclear. Germline CDR1 is LNHDA and CDR2 is SQIVND (reference sequence). V was clipped by 3 bases and J by 10 bases, with 21 bases between them. This CDR3 has 15 residues. The CDR3 sequence: CASSIGRSKLVGAFF. CDR3 coding DNA: TGTGCCAGTAGTATCGGCCGAAGCAAACTGGTGGGAGCTTTCTTT.

The CDR3: CASSLNGDSKRGEQFF. The CDR3 DNA reads as TGTGCCAGCAGCTTGAACGGAGACTCTAAAAGGGGTGAGCAGTTCTTC. This chain connects TRBV11-2 to TRBJ2-1; possible D gene TRBD1, 5 bases. The germline gives CDR1 SGHAT, CDR2 FQNNGV. Trimming pared 3 bases from V and 9 bases from J, leaving 21 bases between. This CDR3 spans 16 amino acids.

V is TRBV2 and J is TRBJ2-7; D might be TRBD2 (5 bases). This CDR3 region has 14 residues. V lost 6 bases and J 2 bases, leaving 14 bases between the germline ends. Looked up from germline, CDR1 is SNHLY and CDR2 is FYNNEI. The CDR3 nucleotides are TGTGCCAGCAGGCGTAGGGAGACCCCCTACGAGCAGTACTTC. It codes for CASRRRETPYEQYF.

The chain recombines TRBV6-2 or TRBV6-3 with TRBJ2-1, with D perhaps TRBD2 (5 bases). V gave up 4 bases and J gave up 0 bases, with 13 bases separating them. Per germline, CDR1 MNHEY and CDR2 SVGEGT. The length of the CDR3 is 16 residues. This CDR3 is CASSLKSGSSYNEQFF. CDR3 coding DNA: TGTGCCAGCAGTTTAAAATCGGGGAGCTCCTACAATGAGCAGTTCTTC.

The sample holds a few counts of this clone. The rearrangement joins TRBV19 to TRBJ2-1; unclear D gene. CDR1 is LNHDA and CDR2 is SQIVND in the germline V gene (reference sequence). This CDR3 is 12 amino acids long. With 10 bases removed from V and 9 bases from J, the gap between germline ends came to 16 bases. CDR3 protein: CATSPGVSEQFF. Written as DNA, the CDR3 is TGTGCCACCAGCCCCGGAGTGAGTGAGCAGTTCTTC.

The rearrangement joins TRBV27 to TRBJ2-3, with D unclear. The germline CDR1 and CDR2 sequences are MNHEY and SMNVEV (reference sequence). The CDR3 runs 13 residues. The V and J ends lost 8 bases and 8 bases respectively, with 17 bases between them. The CDR3 protein is CASGKGTSGTQYF. The CDR3, as DNA: TGTGCCAGCGGAAAGGGTACGTCAGGTACGCAGTATTTT.

The J gene is TRBJ2-3, the V gene TRBV29-1; D uncertain. Trimming cost V 5 bases and J 2 bases, with 8 bases left between them. CDR1 SQVTM and CDR2 ANQGSEA come from the germline V gene. This CDR3 spans 12 amino acids. This CDR3 is CSVQQYTDTQYF. CDR3 DNA: TGCAGCGTTCAACAGTACACAGATACGCAGTATTTT.

A single count supports this clone. The V call is TRBV23-1, the J call TRBJ1-5; 7 bases map to TRBD1. TRBV23-1 is an ORF, and what it does is uncertain. Germline trimming cut 1 base from V and 6 bases from J; bases unmatched to any gene: 3. This CDR3 spans 14 amino acids. CDR3 nucleotides: TGCGCCAGCAGTCAATGGACAGGCGGTCAGCCCCAGCATTTT. Its protein product is CASSQWTGGQPQHF.

This rearrangement joins TRBV15 to TRBJ2-3, with D tentatively TRBD2 (6 bases). The CDR3 is made up of 15 amino acids. The V end lost 5 bases, the J end lost 2 bases, and 14 bases lay between the germline ends. Germline assignment: CDR1 LNHNV and CDR2 YYDKDF (reference sequence). The CDR3, as DNA: TGTGCCACCAGCCCGGGACTGGAGTACACAGATACGCAGTATTTT. Its protein is CATSPGLEYTDTQYF.

The rearrangement joins TRBV6-5 to TRBJ2-7; D remains ambiguous. CDR1 MNHEY and CDR2 SVGAGI come from the germline V gene. The CDR3 sequence is 13 residues long. Between the trimmed V and J ends, which lost 2 bases and 0 bases, there was a span of 5 bases. In DNA form, the CDR3 reads TGTGCCAGCAGTTACGGGGTCTCCTACGAGCAGTACTTC. Translated: CASSYGVSYEQYF.

The J gene is TRBJ2-6, the V gene TRBV2; 13 bases are a match to TRBD2. The V gene's germline CDR1 is SNHLY and CDR2 FYNNEI. This CDR3 is 16 amino acids long. The trim removed 9 bases at V and 3 bases at J, leaving 5 bases unmatched. The CDR3 DNA reads TGTGCCAGTTGGACTAGCGGGAGTGGTGGGGCCAACGTCCTGACTTTC. This gives the protein CASWTSGSGGANVLTF.

V usage is TRBV7-9 and J usage is TRBJ1-4; possible D gene TRBD1, 6 bases. Germline-derived CDR1 and CDR2 are SEHNR and FQNEAQ (reference sequence). Trimming pared 6 bases from V and 5 bases from J, leaving 19 bases between. This CDR3 region has 16 residues. CDR3 sequence reads: CASSHYRTEGNEKLFF. CDR3 DNA sequence: TGTGCCAGCAGTCATTACAGGACAGAGGGCAATGAAAAACTGTTTTTT.

The V and J genes are TRBV27 and TRBJ1-1; the D gene is possibly TRBD1 (5 bases). Trimming removed 5 bases at V and 5 bases at J, with 21 bases between. Germline V gene sequence: CDR1 MNHEY, CDR2 SMNVEV (reference sequence). The CDR3 runs to 16 residues. The CDR3 DNA sequence: TGTGCCAGCAGTACCCCGGGAGGAGGGGCGAGGACTGAAGCTTTCTTT. It specifies CASSTPGGGARTEAFF.

The chain uses TRBV6-2 or TRBV6-3 and TRBJ1-1, with D unclear. Trimming removed 4 bases from V and 5 bases from J, with 11 bases in between. Germline loops: CDR1 MNHEY, CDR2 SVGEGT. The length of the CDR3 is 13 residues. The CDR3 region is CASSLVGRTEAFF. The CDR3 region has the DNA TGTGCCAGCAGTTTGGTGGGGAGGACTGAAGCTTTCTTT.

This clone was detected a few times. This sequence joins TRBV28 and TRBJ2-4; the match to TRBD2 covers 13 bases. V lost 5 bases, J lost 7 bases, and 11 bases stayed unmatched. Germline V gene data show CDR1 as MDHEN and CDR2 as SYDVKM. The CDR3 is 17 residues long. The CDR3 DNA reads TGTGCCAGCAGTCCCCATACTAGCGGGAGGGCCGACAACATTCAGTACTTC. It is translated as CASSPHTSGRADNIQYF.

The CDR3 here is CASKLGGASYEQYF. CDR3 sequence (DNA): TGCGCCAGCAAATTAGGGGGAGCGAGCTACGAGCAGTACTTC. The chain links TRBV5-1 to TRBJ2-7, with D perhaps matching TRBD1 (6 bases). This CDR3 region has 14 residues. Germline V lookup: CDR1 SGHRS, CDR2 YFSETQ. Trimming took off 6 bases at V and 3 bases at J, with 16 bases between the two ends.